These 10 T cell receptor beta chains share one sample of origin, sequenced in a study of blood T cell repertoires in COVID-19. The repertoire was sequenced with immunoSEQ multiplex PCR; TCRdb's copy has only in-frame clones and lacks some. This sample has 100,000 or so clones, with about 90% found just once. The sample was peripheral blood. The receptors come from a woman aged 50 to 65 in a cohort sampled during active COVID-19.

The chain links TRBV6-1 to TRBJ2-4; 8 nucleotides align to TRBD1. The CDR3 covers 17 residues. The trim removed 4 bases at V and 1 base at J, leaving 9 bases unmatched. Germline V lookup: CDR1 MNHNS, CDR2 SASEGT. The CDR3 loop is CASSAIQGDGAKNIQYF. The CDR3 nucleotides read TGTGCCAGCAGTGCCATACAGGGGGACGGGGCCAAAAACATTCAGTACTTC.

In this sample, this clone turned up once. The chain's CDR3 is CASRGGPGPITDTQYF. DNA of the CDR3: TGTGCCAGCAGGGGTGGGCCAGGGCCAATCACAGATACGCAGTATTTT. The genes are TRBV11-3 and TRBJ2-3, with D possibly being TRBD1 (5 bases). The CDR3 runs 16 residues. With 6 bases removed from V and 2 bases from J, the gap between germline ends came to 18 bases. Germline CDR1 and CDR2: SGHNT and YENEEA.

J is TRBJ1-2 and V is TRBV29-1; TRBD1 aligns across 9 bases. The CDR3 runs 13 residues. V trimming: 7 bases; J trimming: 8 bases; junction bases outside the gene matches: 11. CDR1 is SQVTM, CDR2 ANQGSEA, per germline. CDR3 in amino acids: CSAGLTGGLGYTF. The CDR3 DNA reads TGCAGCGCGGGTTTGACAGGGGGATTAGGCTACACCTTC. The entire variable domain, with the rest obtained from reference TRBV29-1 and TRBJ1-2, is as follows: SAVISQKPSRDICQRGTSLTIQCQVDSQVTMMFWYRQQPGQSLTLIATANQGSEATYESGFVIDKFPISRPNLTFSTLTVSNMSPEDSSIYLCSAGLTGGLGYTFGSGTRLTVV.

V is TRBV11-3 and J is TRBJ2-7; TRBD1 agrees at 7 bases. The CDR3 consists of 13 residues. J gave up 4 bases and V 6 bases, and 6 bases lay outside the gene matches. Germline V gene lookup returns CDR1 SGHNT and CDR2 YENEEA. The CDR3 reads CASSSTGIYEQYF. CDR3 nucleotide sequence: TGTGCCAGCAGTTCGACAGGGATTTACGAGCAGTACTTC. Variable domain in full (rest from reference TRBV11-3 and TRBJ2-7): EAGVVQSPRYKIIEKKQPVAFWCNPISGHNTLYWYLQNLGQGPELLIRYENEEAVDDSQLPKDRFSAERLKGVDSTLKIQPAELGDSAVYLCASSSTGIYEQYFGPGTRLTVT.

The V call is TRBV20-1, the J call TRBJ2-3; 9 nucleotides agree with TRBD1. The V and J ends lost 3 bases and 5 bases, in that order; junction bases with no gene match: 9. CDR1 is DFQATT and CDR2 is SNEGSKA in the germline V gene (reference sequence). The CDR3 has 15 residues. The CDR3 DNA sequence: TGCAGTGCTAGTACCAGGACAGGGGTTGGAGATACGCAGTATTTT. Translating it yields CSASTRTGVGDTQYF.

The gene calls are TRBV2 and TRBJ2-5, with a tentative D call TRBD2 (5 bases). This CDR3 spans 16 amino acids. From germline, CDR1 is SNHLY and CDR2 FYNNEI. Trimming left V 3 bases short and J 7 bases short, with 21 bases between. In DNA form, the CDR3 reads TGTGCCAGCAGTGACTTGAGGACTGCGGGTGTGTGGACCCAGTACTTC. Translation gives CASSDLRTAGVWTQYF.

The chain is built from TRBV3-1 (or the pseudogene TRBV3-2) and TRBJ2-1, with TRBD2 matching over 14 bases. The J segment lost 8 bases and the V segment lost 6 bases, leaving 6 bases of the junction unmatched. Germline V gene lookup returns CDR1 LGHDT and CDR2 YNNKEL (reference sequence). The CDR3 covers 15 residues. Written as DNA, the CDR3 is TGTGCCAGCAGTATGGGACTAGCGGGAGCGGATGAGCAGTTCTTC. This sequence encodes CASSMGLAGADEQFF.

The chain couples TRBV28 to TRBJ2-3; 9 nucleotides match TRBD1. Germline assignment: CDR1 MDHEN and CDR2 SYDVKM. The CDR3 is 15 residues long. With 2 bases clipped from V and 3 bases from J, the junction kept 3 bases outside the gene matches. The CDR3 is CASSLRQGGTDTQYF. Here the CDR3 DNA reads TGTGCCAGCAGTTTAAGACAGGGGGGAACAGATACGCAGTATTTT. Supplemented by reference TRBV28 and TRBJ2-3, the full variable domain reads DVKVTQSSRYLVKRTGEKVFLECVQDMDHENMFWYRQDPGLGLRLIYFSYDVKMKEKGDIPEGYSVSREKKERFSLILESASTNQTSMYLCASSLRQGGTDTQYFGPGTRLTVL.

The chain couples TRBV19 to TRBJ2-7; D ambiguous. CDR3 size: 14 residues. Germline V CDR1 and CDR2: LNHDA, SQIVND (reference sequence). V lost 3 bases and J lost 2, with 11 bases in between. The CDR3 protein is CASSIGRLTYEQYF. The CDR3 DNA sequence: TGTGCCAGTAGTATCGGTCGCCTGACCTACGAGCAGTACTTC.

The CDR3 is CASSYSRAKNIQYF. In nucleotides, the CDR3 is TGTGCCAGCAGTTACTCTAGAGCCAAAAACATTCAGTACTTC. This rearrangement joins TRBV6-5 to TRBJ2-4; D is ambiguous. The CDR3 loop spans 14 amino acids. The germline gives CDR1 MNHEY, CDR2 SVGAGI. V lost 0 bases to trimming and J lost 0 bases, with 3 bases between them.